This paragraph covers one T cell receptor beta chain sequence. Its specific antigen is unknown. The record has no base qualities; no much larger clone is one base away. The cohort was made up of approximately 670 healthy bone marrow donors. All cohort members were sampled while nominally healthy, although unrecorded immune exposures were likely present. The donor was CMV seronegative and belonged to the group of over 350 seronegative cohort members. Each donor provided a peripheral blood sample, and peripheral blood mononuclear cells were used for TCR beta sequencing. The Qiagen DNeasy Blood Extraction Kit was used to extract genomic DNA from the blood cell samples. Libraries were built with the immunoSEQ multiplex PCR assay. For the multiplex PCR, a mixture combining 60 forward primers for TCR Vbeta segments and 13 reverse primers for TCR Jbeta segments was used. A multiplex PCR assay on genomic DNA amplified the CDR3 region of rearranged TCR beta genes. The Illumina HiSeq System was used to sequence the amplified TCR beta libraries as 87-base-pair reads. As for how the authors treated the data: A later analysis counted some 80 million unique TCR beta chains across the 650 to 700 repertoires, and approximately 11 million of these chains were shared by at least two donors. A nearest-neighbor algorithm error-corrected the raw reads and collapsed the reads into unique sequences, merging closely related sequences to remove PCR and sequencing errors. To assign V, D and J gene segments, CDR3 sequences were aligned to IMGT reference sequences. For a sequence to be retained, at least a six-nucleotide match to both a V gene segment and a J gene segment was required. Rearrangements were classified as productive when the CDR3 lacked stop codons and remained in frame with V and J, and all other rearrangements were classified as non-productive. CDR3 was defined according to IMGT convention as the region running from the second conserved V-encoded cysteine to the conserved J-encoded phenylalanine. The earlier analysis of about 640 of the donors excluded any sequence lacking an unambiguous match to a single V gene segment. In an earlier analysis of approximately 590 of the donors, a V segment was called functional when productive rearrangements were above 56.7%, and segregating when the standard deviation between donors exceeded 5%. To diagnose cytomegalovirus status from the catalog of TCR beta chain sequences, a statistical classification framework was built. In a later analysis, TCR nucleotide sequences were compared against IMGT/GENE-DB human TR gene sequences so that V and J genes could be assigned. A later analysis assigned CDR3 sequences and most-parsimonious VDJ recombination scenarios with the TCRdist pipeline. In a later analysis, each TCR beta chain was defined by its CDR3 amino acid sequence together with its V-gene family, and reads lacking a unique V-gene family were excluded. To address suspected cross-contamination and a sequencing artifact, a later analysis removed some 620 highly shared, low-generation-probability nucleotide sequences. A later analysis calculated a clonal expansion index for each public chain from normalized within-repertoire ranks of inferred template counts. Generation probabilities in a later analysis came from a VDJ recombination model fitted to out-of-frame rearrangements, and those results were checked against IGoR. A later analysis scored TCR-TCR, TCR-HLA and TCR-CMV co-occurrence with hypergeometric tests, applying a repertoire-size bias correction to TCR pairs. To estimate false discovery rates, a later analysis permuted the HLA or CMV assignments 20 times. In a later analysis, co-occurring TCRs were grouped using DBSCAN, and TCRdist sequence similarity was added for clustering within HLA-allele-positive subsets. Repertoires with fewer than 30,000 or more than 120,000 public chains were left out of co-occurrence clustering, as were four to six repertoires with anomalous nucleotide sharing. TCRdb provides this immuneACCESS table in a form limited to in-frame rearrangements. Some clones are lacking; in checked studies, under half of them reflect an unresolved V gene, and why the rest are absent is not known. That table supplies the V and J calls and clone size; D and trimming were determined from the DNA. Here the sample has approximately 180,000 clones; 60% to 85% occur a single time. The ten largest clonotypes hold 0.95% to 1.4% of the sample.

From a lookup of the germline V gene, CDR1 and CDR2 are SGHRS and YFSETQ. V is pared back by 3 bases and J by 4 bases, with 11 bases lying between the germline termini. CDR3 length: 14 amino acids, cysteine to phenylalanine. Only the CDR3 region is kept as DNA, spanning 42 bases read in frame from base 1. These data belong to a study of cytomegalovirus exposure and HLA in healthy donors (dated by TCRdb to the late 2010s). General notes on the study: According to an earlier analysis of 550 to 750 of the donors, about 179 million T cells yielded 117 million unique TCR beta sequences and approximately 300 Gb of sequence data. Roughly 300 gigabases of sequencing data and 80 million or so unique TCR sequences were included in an early release covering several hundred HLA-typed donors. Of the approximately 400 genotyped donors, 65% to 90% fell in the genetic ancestry cluster associated with self-reported Caucasian donors. The study aimed to test whether cataloging public T cell receptors could reveal signatures of past pathogen exposure. Using immunosequencing, the study profiled T cell repertoires from about 620 subjects and related those repertoires to cytomegalovirus serostatus. Besides the first cohort of some 670 subjects, a separate validation cohort made up of 120 different subjects was used. High-throughput TCR immunosequencing, statistical association of individual TCRs with disease status, and machine learning were combined to predict cytomegalovirus infection status. A later analysis re-analyzed previously published TCR beta repertoires from about 600 donors and added high-resolution HLA genotyping to study TCR occurrence patterns. In the later analysis, no new phenotypic data were used to find candidate immune exposures; instead, reliance was placed on TCR beta sequences and their occurrence across donors. An earlier analysis of more than 450 of the donors used high-throughput TCR beta sequencing to judge whether each TCR beta V gene segment behaved as functional or pseudogenic. Donor age, sex, ethnicity and CMV serostatus were collected together with the repertoire data. Genome-wide SNP genotypes for about 55% of the roughly 670 donors were used in a later genetic analysis, which treated that subset as a discovery cohort. All discovery cohort repertoires had been generated using a single sequencing platform. Both class I and class II loci were covered by HLA typing, at four-digit resolution. Typing coverage differed by locus: A, B, C, DRB1 and DQB1 were typed in roughly 629-630 donors, DQA1 in roughly 500, DPA1 in some 600, and DPB1 in around 440. Because of strong linkage in the cohort, 5 or 6 DR-DQ haplotypes were treated as single units for association and clustering. Across roughly 420 genotyped donors of the cohort, an average of approximately 200,000 unique TCR beta nucleotide sequences per donor were sequenced, and around 20% of those sequences were non-productive.

What the work shows at the level of the full study, not this receptor alone: Immune exposure information for the cohort was limited to CMV serostatus. In a later analysis, HLA-associated TCR beta chains showed more clonal expansion and lower generation probabilities than non-associated chains that were equally common. The authors suggested that the approach could potentially be extended to other disease states and immunological phenotypes. The classifier was reported to diagnose cytomegalovirus status with high specificity and sensitivity in both the original and validation cohorts. Correlated functional status among segregating V segments might be attributable to linkage disequilibrium, but an unknown experimental factor could not be ruled out. A group of highly shared sequence variants was considered likely to be a technical artifact of the sequencing pipeline. In vitro tests confirmed that a few of the cytomegalovirus-associated TCR beta chains recognize cytomegalovirus antigens. A later genetic analysis reported fewer N-insertions in productive TCRs among donors in an Asian-associated ancestry cluster than the roughly 700-donor mean. A later genetic analysis associated a missense DCLRE1C variant with V-gene and J-gene trimming of TCR beta chains, and an independent cohort replicated the association. When HLA alleles, especially DR and DQ, strongly co-occurred, attributing TCR associations to individual alleles was difficult. Sequencing depth was assumed to be roughly uniform across donors in the presence/absence analyses, though that assumption may not hold. Specific HLA alleles were associated with 15,000 to 20,000 TCR beta sequences at a false discovery rate of 0.05 in a later analysis. A further reported finding was that TCR beta sequences accurately predicted the HLA-A and HLA-B alleles for most subjects in the first cohort. Because HLA typing was unavailable for some donors at each locus, only the typed subset was used in association tests. In an earlier analysis of some 550 of the donors, most TCR beta V segments were observed in productive rearrangements about 90% or about 30% of the time, broadly matching IMGT annotations. Some IMGT-functional V segments, including TRBV6-2 and TRBV6-3, could not be distinguished by the 87-base-pair reads and were therefore excluded. The study gave a list of 150 to 200 TCR beta chains associated with cytomegalovirus. Several of the top co-occurrence clusters appeared to be linked to parvovirus B19, influenza, CMV and Epstein-Barr virus, according to a later analysis. According to a later analysis, most CMV-associated TCR beta chains appeared to be HLA-restricted, and the HLA associations seemed to be driven largely by CMV exposure. This cohort had only TCR beta chains sequenced, and the lack of alpha or paired-chain data limited which features could be detected. In a later analysis, TCR association rates were found to vary across HLA loci, with the most associated TCRs seen for DRB1 alleles and the fewest for HLA-C alleles. Because counts were too low, roughly 16 rarely observed V segments, including chromosome 9 orphons, were excluded from the earlier analysis of around 640 of the donors. While some public TCRs were present in many individuals, most TCR sequences turned up only very rarely across donors.

In this chain, TRBV5-1 is recombined with TRBJ2-1, with the D segment identity uncertain. The specimen was PBMCs. This TCR was sampled from a woman in her thirties or forties in good health and CMV-seronegative. The CDR3 protein: CASSSTPGYNEQFF. The nucleotides read TGCGCCAGCAGCTCCACGCCCGGGTACAATGAGCAGTTCTTC.